The rows below give T cell receptor beta chains drawn from one sample of a study of identifying expanded T cells in peripheral blood. Using immunoSEQ multiplex PCR, the repertoire was profiled, and TCRdb retains in-frame clones only, with some absent. The sample consists of some 75,000 clones, roughly 90% of them appearing once. The sample consisted of blood. These receptors all stem from a person aged 18 to 70 in good health. Both conserved end residues are part of each CDR3. The order of the fields is V gene, D gene, J gene, clone size, CDR3 protein, CDR3 DNA. A D gene is named only where the DNA matches it firmly. Clone sizes are given selectively: once, few, many, or a class where the clone is expanded.

TRBV4-2,TRBD1,TRBJ2-7,.,CASSLGGQGAQEQYF,TGTGCCAGCAGCCTAGGCGGACAGGGGGCGCAAGAGCAGTACTTC
TRBV10-3,.,TRBJ2-7,.,CAIWAGPLTYEQYF,TGTGCCATCTGGGCAGGGCCTCTTACCTACGAGCAGTACTTC
TRBV4-3,.,TRBJ2-2,.,CASSADREEELFF,TGCGCCAGCAGCGCAGACAGGGAGGAGGAGCTGTTTTTT
TRBV9,.,TRBJ1-3,few,CASSVRTAYSGNTIYF,TGTGCCAGCAGCGTCCGGACAGCATACTCTGGAAACACCATATATTTT
TRBV15,.,TRBJ2-7,.,CATSRDRLSSYEQYF,TGTGCCACCAGCAGAGACAGGTTAAGCTCCTACGAGCAGTACTTC
TRBV9,TRBD2,TRBJ2-1,.,CASSVDAGGPYNEQFF,TGTGCCAGCAGCGTAGACGCGGGGGGGCCCTACAATGAGCAGTTCTTC
TRBV27,.,TRBJ1-5,few,CASSSRRGGDQPQHF,TGTGCCAGCAGTTCCCGAAGAGGAGGGGACCAGCCCCAGCATTTT
TRBV6-6,.,TRBJ1-5,.,CASSPRGEPQHF,TGTGCCAGCAGTCCGAGGGGGGAGCCCCAGCATTTT
TRBV5-1,TRBD1,TRBJ2-1,.,CASSLGGTGSNEQFF,TGCGCCAGCAGCTTGGGGGGGACAGGGTCTAATGAGCAGTTCTTC
TRBV10-3,.,TRBJ2-7,few,CAISASGASYEQYF,TGTGCCATCAGTGCGTCAGGGGCCTCCTACGAGCAGTACTTC
TRBV6-6,.,TRBJ2-7,.,CASRETGFLYF,TGTGCCAGCAGGGAAACAGGCTTCCTTTACTTC
TRBV19,.,TRBJ2-2,.,CASSPAVATGELFF,TGTGCCAGTAGTCCGGCGGTGGCCACCGGGGAGCTGTTTTTT
TRBV19,.,TRBJ2-1,.,CASSTSGTIYNEQFF,TGTGCCAGTAGCACCTCCGGGACGATTTACAATGAGCAGTTCTTC
TRBV19,TRBD1,TRBJ1-2,.,CASSISPGQGLSYGYTF,TGTGCCAGTAGTATATCCCCGGGACAGGGGTTGAGCTATGGCTACACCTTC